These 10 T cell receptor beta chains originate from one sample sequenced in a study of Tregs in tolerant kidney transplant recipients. Clones were read by immunoSEQ multiplex PCR, and TCRdb kept only the in-frame ones, dropping some. The listing contains 30,000 or so clones. The sample here was CD8+ T cells from blood, taken before the transplant. The receptors were gathered from a human donor who received a combined kidney and bone marrow transplant.

For this clone: The CDR3 end lies 3 residues beyond the end of the read and is filled in from the germline J gene. The V call is TRBV13, the J call TRBJ2-7; D not resolved. The germline V gene encodes CDR1 PRHDT and CDR2 FYEKMQ (reference sequence). The ends were cut back, 0 bases at V and 2 bases at J, with 29 bases in the middle. This CDR3 region has 21 residues. This chain's CDR3 is CASSLGKRWQAQLFGAYEQYF. The covered CDR3 bases are TGTGCCAGCAGCTTAGGGAAACGCTGGCAGGCCCAGCTATTCGGAGCCTACGAG.

Comments on this clone: The junction and the germline gene differ at one end; a read error may be behind it. The read terminates 3 residues before the CDR3 end, so the remaining end is supplied by the germline J gene. The chain links TRBV30 to TRBJ2-7, with D perhaps TRBD2 (6 bases). This CDR3 is 16 amino acids long. Germline-derived CDR1 and CDR2 are GTSNPN and SVGIG (reference sequence). The CDR3 loop reads CAWSNSRRVSSFEQYF. Incomplete CDR3 DNA: TGTGCCTGGAGTAACTCCAGGAGGGTAAGCTCCTTCGAG.

About this clone itself: The DNA ends 3 residues before the CDR3 does, and the rest of the CDR3 is filled in from the germline J gene. The chain carries TRBV2 and TRBJ2-2, with 9 bases lining up with TRBD2. CDR3 length equals 14 residues. Germline V gives CDR1 SNHLY, CDR2 FYNNEI. Trimming removed 10 bases from V and 1 base from J; junction bases left unmatched: 4. The part of the CDR3 DNA that was read is TGTGCCATTATAGCGGGAGAGAACACCGGGGAG. Encoded protein: CAIIAGENTGE. The full CDR3 sequence reads CAIIAGENTGELFF. Drawing the rest from reference TRBV2 and TRBJ2-2, the complete variable domain is EPEVTQTPSHQVTQMGQEVILRCVPISNHLYFYWYRQILGQKVEFLVSFYNNEISEKSEIFDDQFSVERPDGSNFTLKIRSTKLEDSAMYFCAIIAGENTGELFFGEGSRLTVL.

Points on this clone: The read stops 3 residues short of the end of the CDR3; the missing end is completed from the germline J gene. The J gene is TRBJ1-4, the V gene TRBV28; unclear D gene. Trimming took 3 bases from V and 6 from J, leaving 11 bases between them. The CDR3 extends over 14 amino acids. Germline V gene data show CDR1 as MDHEN and CDR2 as SYDVKM. The CDR3 loop reads CASSFPGLDEKLFF. The sequenced part of the CDR3 DNA is TGTGCCAGCAGTTTTCCGGGGTTAGATGAAAAA.

Remarks on this clone: Sequencing ends 3 residues short of the CDR3 end; the germline J gene provides the rest. The gene calls are TRBV28 and TRBJ2-7; 11 positions match TRBD2. CDR3 length equals 14 residues. Trimming at V came to 2 bases and at J to 6 bases, leaving 3 bases not matched to a gene. Germline values: CDR1 MDHEN, CDR2 SYDVKM. CDR3 bases read: TGTGCCAGCAGTTTAGCACTAGCGGGAGTCGAG. Translated: CASSLALAGVE. The CDR3 in its entirety is CASSLALAGVEQYF. Based on the CDR3 plus reference TRBV28 and TRBJ2-7, the full variable domain is DVKVTQSSRYLVKRTGEKVFLECVQDMDHENMFWYRQDPGLGLRLIYFSYDVKMKEKGDIPEGYSVSREKKERFSLILESASTNQTSMYLCASSLALAGVEQYFGPGTRLTVT.

Remarks on this clone: With the read ending 3 residues before the CDR3 end, the germline J gene is used to fill in that end. The chain employs TRBV6-2 or TRBV6-3 and TRBJ2-7, with D possibly matching TRBD1 (6 bases). CDR3 size: 14 residues. In germline, CDR1 is MNHEY, CDR2 SVGEGT. V was pared by 1 base and J by 2 bases, with 9 bases between. Partial CDR3 DNA: TGTGCCAGCAGTTACTGGCAGGGGACCTACGAG. Its translation: CASSYWQGTYE. The full CDR3 protein reads CASSYWQGTYEQYF.

Points on this clone: The CDR3 is cut off 3 residues early in the read; its end comes from the germline J gene. The genes are TRBV13 and TRBJ2-7; TRBD2 matches 10 bases. Germline CDR1 and CDR2: PRHDT and FYEKMQ (reference sequence). J was trimmed by 3 bases and V by 4 bases; bases with no gene match: 12. The CDR3 extends over 17 amino acids. CDR3 loop: CASSSPGGLAGDYEQYF. CDR3 bases read: TGTGCCAGCAGCTCCCCAGGGGGGCTAGCGGGAGACTACGAG.

On this clone itself: The read terminates 3 residues before the CDR3 end, so the remaining end is supplied by the germline J gene. The chain recombines TRBV6-2 or TRBV6-3 with TRBJ1-1; 7 bases line up with TRBD1. The germline CDR1 and CDR2 sequences are MNHEY and SVGEGT. This CDR3 comprises 14 residues. Losses at the gene ends were 4 bases for V and 4 bases for J; bases not matched to a gene: 6. CDR3 residues: CASSSTSGGTEAFF. CDR3 bases read: TGTGCCAGCAGTTCCACGTCAGGGGGCACTGAA.

To note about this clone: The read ends 3 residues early relative to the CDR3; the germline J gene fills the gap. V usage is TRBV5-1 and J usage is TRBJ2-1; D perhaps matches TRBD1 (6 bases). V dropped 7 bases and J dropped 2 bases, with 10 bases sitting between them. Germline V CDR1 and CDR2: SGHRS, YFSETQ. The CDR3 has 13 amino acids. The CDR3 DNA, read in part, is TGCGCCAGCTCACGGGACACCTACAATGAG. Translating gives CASSRDTYNE. The complete CDR3 protein is CASSRDTYNEQFF.

Comment on this clone: The read stops 3 residues short of the end of the CDR3; the missing end is completed from the germline J gene. The rearrangement uses TRBV20-1 and TRBJ2-3; D might be TRBD2 (5 bases). CDR1 and CDR2 (germline): DFQATT, SNEGSKA (reference sequence). Between the trimmed V and J ends, which lost 2 bases and 0 bases, there was a span of 18 bases. CDR3 length: 17 amino acids. The CDR3 here is CSARSGRRTYSTDTQYF. The sequenced part of the CDR3 DNA is TGCAGTGCTAGAAGCGGAAGAAGGACTTACAGCACAGATACG.